These T cell receptor beta chains were read from a single sample in a study of shared clonotypes between healthy human individuals. The method was immunoSEQ multiplex PCR; TCRdb's version includes in-frame clones alone and lacks a portion of them. The sample includes 2 million to 3 million clones, roughly 93% of them seen just once. The sequencing input was naive CD4+ T cells from PBMCs. The receptors originated from a young man in good health. Some clones in this sample may be carry-over from other donors' samples. The CDR3 runs from the conserved cysteine through the conserved F or W. Fields, in order: CDR3 DNA, CDR3 protein, V gene, J gene, clone size, D gene. D genes are given only for firm matches. Clone size is shown for a subset of rows, as once, few, many or a class of expanded clone.

CDR3 DNA: TGTGCCAGCAGTGACCCAGGGGGACGCGCTGAAGCTTTCTTT; CDR3 protein: CASSDPGGRAEAFF; V gene: TRBV6-4; J gene: TRBJ1-1; clone size: .; D gene: TRBD1
CDR3 DNA: TGCGCCAGCAGCCCGATTGGGGCCAACGTCCTGACTTTC; CDR3 protein: CASSPIGANVLTF; V gene: TRBV5-1; J gene: TRBJ2-6; clone size: .; D gene: .
CDR3 DNA: TGCGCCAGCAGCGCACCCGGGACGGACCTATTCTACGAGCAGTACTTC; CDR3 protein: CASSAPGTDLFYEQYF; V gene: TRBV4-1; J gene: TRBJ2-7; clone size: .; D gene: .
CDR3 DNA: TGTGCCAGCAGCCCGGGAAATCGAGATTCACCCCTCCACTTT; CDR3 protein: CASSPGNRDSPLHF; V gene: TRBV7-9; J gene: TRBJ1-6; clone size: .; D gene: .
CDR3 DNA: TGTGCCAGTAGTCAAACCGGGACAGGGGGCTATGGCTACACCTTC; CDR3 protein: CASSQTGTGGYGYTF; V gene: TRBV19; J gene: TRBJ1-2; clone size: once; D gene: TRBD1
CDR3 DNA: TGTGCCAGGAGGTATGGCTACACCTTC; CDR3 protein: CARRYGYTF; V gene: TRBV28; J gene: TRBJ1-2; clone size: .; D gene: .
CDR3 DNA: TGTGCCAGCAGCGGGGACAGAACCATCTACGAGCAGTACTTC; CDR3 protein: CASSGDRTIYEQYF; V gene: TRBV2; J gene: TRBJ2-7; clone size: .; D gene: TRBD1
CDR3 DNA: TGTGCCAGCAGCTTAGTGGGCGAGCAGTACTTC; CDR3 protein: CASSLVGEQYF; V gene: TRBV7-6; J gene: TRBJ2-7; clone size: .; D gene: .
CDR3 DNA: TGTGCCAGCAGGGGCTGGACAGGGGAAAATGAAAAACTGTTTTTT; CDR3 protein: CASRGWTGENEKLFF; V gene: TRBV6-6; J gene: TRBJ1-4; clone size: .; D gene: TRBD1
CDR3 DNA: TGCAGCGTGAGGGGGACTAGCGGGGTCTCCTACAATGAGCAGTTCTTC; CDR3 protein: CSVRGTSGVSYNEQFF; V gene: TRBV29-1; J gene: TRBJ2-1; clone size: .; D gene: TRBD2
CDR3 DNA: TGTGCCAGTAGTCCTCGCGGGAGTGAGGGCTTGGATACGCAGTATTTT; CDR3 protein: CASSPRGSEGLDTQYF; V gene: TRBV19; J gene: TRBJ2-3; clone size: .; D gene: TRBD2
CDR3 DNA: TGTGCCAGCAGTTTGCGTCCGGGGGCAGGGGAGGGTGCAGATACGCAGTATTTT; CDR3 protein: CASSLRPGAGEGADTQYF; V gene: TRBV28; J gene: TRBJ2-3; clone size: .; D gene: .
CDR3 DNA: TGTGCCAGCAGCTTAGCTCCGGGTAATGAGCAGTTCTTC; CDR3 protein: CASSLAPGNEQFF; V gene: TRBV13; J gene: TRBJ2-1; clone size: .; D gene: .
CDR3 DNA: TGTGCCAGCAGCCCCCAGGGCGGGGGGACCAGCGGCATTCAGTACTTC; CDR3 protein: CASSPQGGGTSGIQYF; V gene: TRBV7-3; J gene: TRBJ2-4; clone size: .; D gene: TRBD2
CDR3 DNA: TGTGCCAGCAGATTAGACGGCTCGAACACTGAAGCTTTCTTT; CDR3 protein: CASRLDGSNTEAFF; V gene: TRBV6-1; J gene: TRBJ1-1; clone size: .; D gene: .
CDR3 DNA: TGCGCCAGCAGCTTGGAGTCTAGCGGGAGTGGAACGCAGTATTTT; CDR3 protein: CASSLESSGSGTQYF; V gene: TRBV5-1; J gene: TRBJ2-3; clone size: .; D gene: TRBD2
CDR3 DNA: TGTGCCAGCCGGAGCGCGGGGTTCTACGAGCAGTACTTC; CDR3 protein: CASRSAGFYEQYF; V gene: TRBV6-5; J gene: TRBJ2-7; clone size: .; D gene: .
CDR3 DNA: TGTGCCAGCAGTTTACTAGGACAGGGAGGAACCACTGAAGCTTTCTTT; CDR3 protein: CASSLLGQGGTTEAFF; V gene: TRBV27; J gene: TRBJ1-1; clone size: .; D gene: TRBD1
CDR3 DNA: TGTGCCAGCAGTGAGGGGCAGGGATATCGCTACACCTTC; CDR3 protein: CASSEGQGYRYTF; V gene: TRBV6-1; J gene: TRBJ1-2; clone size: once; D gene: .
CDR3 DNA: TGTGCCTGGAGGGTGGACAGTTACAGCTACGAGCAGTACTTC; CDR3 protein: CAWRVDSYSYEQYF; V gene: TRBV30; J gene: TRBJ2-7; clone size: .; D gene: .
CDR3 DNA: TGCGCCAGCAGCTTGGGGGACAGGGGTCAAGAGACCCAGTACTTC; CDR3 protein: CASSLGDRGQETQYF; V gene: TRBV5-1; J gene: TRBJ2-5; clone size: .; D gene: TRBD1